The entry below gives a single TCR beta chain sequence along with its context. No antigen is known for it. Germline assignment: CDR1 LGHDT and CDR2 YNNKEL (reference sequence). V lost 0 bases, J lost 8 bases, and 3 bases stayed unmatched. The CDR3 is 14 residues long. The entry originates in a study of identical twins. TCRdb reanalysed the 5' RACE reads using MiXCR and keeps one entry per CDR3 protein. The table shows under 250,000 distinct CDR3 sequences, with roughly an eighth occurring only once. Whole-study results and caveats: It was possible that invariant MAIT and iNKT cells partly confounded the zero-insertion analyses. Low generation probability was overrepresented in out-of-frame alpha sequences shared by twins. Memory repertoires lacked the insertion deficit that abundant cord blood beta clonotypes showed.

In addition, the sample was reused for a study of yellow fever vaccine responses in identical twins.

Sequencing was performed on memory (CD45RO+) T cells sorted from blood. This sequence originates from a woman aged 18-29 years in good health. The chain uses TRBV3-1 and TRBJ2-3, with 9 nucleotides matching TRBD2. The CDR3 sequence is CASSQDDSGGTQYF. In nucleotides, the CDR3 is TGTGCCAGCAGCCAAGATGATAGCGGGGGTACGCAGTATTTT.